This is a list of T cell receptor beta chains from one sample in a study of blood T cells in healthy people across ages. Using its own MiXCR run on the 5' RACE reads, TCRdb lists one record per CDR3 protein. Among approximately 1,000,000 distinct CDR3 sequences, roughly two fifths were seen once, and the ten largest hold around 13%. Material for sequencing was blood. Receptor source: a man aged 18 to 30 in good health. Both conserved end residues are part of each CDR3. Fields, in order: J gene, V gene, D gene, clone size, CDR3 DNA, CDR3 protein. The D gene is left open where the match is weak. Rows give clone size only sometimes, using once, few, many, or a class for an expanded clone.

TRBJ2-6,TRBV20-1,.,few,TGCAGTGCTAGTGACCCGACGGACATCTCTGGGGCCAACGTCCTGACTTTC,CSASDPTDISGANVLTF
TRBJ1-1,TRBV7-2,.,few,TGTGCCACGAAGGGGGGGCAGAACACTGAAGCTTTCTTT,CATKGGQNTEAFF
TRBJ2-7,TRBV29-1,.,.,TGCAGCGTGGGAGGGGGGTCCTACAATGAGCAGTACTTC,CSVGGGSYNEQYF
TRBJ1-2,TRBV4-1,TRBD1,.,TGCGCCAGCAGCCAGGATACCGGGACAGGGGGATATGGCTACACCTTC,CASSQDTGTGGYGYTF
TRBJ1-5,TRBV6-2/TRBV6-3,.,.,TGTGCCAGCAGTTACTTGGACAGAAGACAGCCCCAGCATTTT,CASSYLDRRQPQHF
TRBJ1-2,TRBV6-2/TRBV6-3,.,few,TGTGCCAGCAGTTACGTGGCAGGGAACAACTATGGCTACACCTTC,CASSYVAGNNYGYTF
TRBJ1-5,TRBV27,.,.,TGTGCCAGCAGTTTTGGCGGTTATAGCAATCAGCCCCAGCATTTT,CASSFGGYSNQPQHF
TRBJ1-5,TRBV5-1,.,.,TGCGCCAGCAGCTTGGATACGGGAAACGGTCAGCCCCAGCATTTT,CASSLDTGNGQPQHF
TRBJ2-2,TRBV4-1,.,.,TGCGCCAGCAGCCCCTATTCCGGGGGCATTGACGGGGAGCTGTTTTTT,CASSPYSGGIDGELFF
TRBJ2-2,TRBV29-1,.,few,TGCAGCGTTGAAGGCACAAGAAAGGGTGCCACCGGGGAGCTGTTTTTT,CSVEGTRKGATGELFF
TRBJ2-4,TRBV6-6,.,.,TGTGCCAGCAGTCCGGGACGAGGGGCGTACTTC,CASSPGRGAYF
TRBJ1-6,TRBV6-1,TRBD1,.,TGTGCCAGCGCAAGGGACAGGTTGCCGATCAGCTCCTATAATTCACCCCTCCACTTT,CASARDRLPISSYNSPLHF
TRBJ2-1,TRBV9,TRBD1,.,TGTGCCAGCAGCGCCTTACAGGGGGCTTTCGTGGGACAAGTGGACAATGAGCAGTTCTTC,CASSALQGAFVGQVDNEQFF
TRBJ1-1,TRBV20-1,.,once,TGCAGTGCTTACCGGTCAGGATCGAGGGGCACTGAAGCTTTCTTT,CSAYRSGSRGTEAFF
TRBJ1-2,TRBV12-3/TRBV12-4,.,.,TGTGCCAGCAGTGTGGGCAGTCCCTATGGCTACACCTTC,CASSVGSPYGYTF
TRBJ2-1,TRBV20-1,.,.,TGCAGTGCTAGAGACAGGCCCCATGAGCAGTTCTTC,CSARDRPHEQFF
TRBJ1-2,TRBV27,.,.,TGTGCCAGCAGTCGGGGACGGGGGGCCCGGTATGGCTACACCTTC,CASSRGRGARYGYTF
TRBJ2-5,TRBV12-5,.,few,TGTGCTAGTGCCCACCCGACAGGGAGGGGAGAGACCCAGTACTTC,CASAHPTGRGETQYF
TRBJ1-2,TRBV20-1,.,few,TGCAGTGCTGAGTTGGGAGGTTTCCATGGCTACACCTTC,CSAELGGFHGYTF
TRBJ2-3,TRBV2,.,few,TGTGCCAGCAGTGAACCCCTGACTCTACCTTTCACAGATACGCAGTATTTT,CASSEPLTLPFTDTQYF
TRBJ2-2,TRBV20-1,.,.,TGCAGTGCTAGAGTATTAGGGAACACGAACACCGGGGAGCTGTTTTTT,CSARVLGNTNTGELFF
TRBJ1-4,TRBV12-3/TRBV12-4,TRBD1,.,TGTGTCAGCAGTCCCCGGGACAGTATTGAAAAACTGTTTTTT,CVSSPRDSIEKLFF
TRBJ2-5,TRBV4-1,.,.,TGCGCCAGCAGCCAAGATGGAGTCGACACTCTTAAGCAGTACTTC,CASSQDGVDTLKQYF
TRBJ2-1,TRBV6-5,.,.,TGTGCCAGCAGTTACAGCAGGGGGGAATACAATGAGCAGTTCTTC,CASSYSRGEYNEQFF
TRBJ1-1,TRBV7-9,.,few,TGTGCCAGCAGCTCCCCTGGAGAGGGGATCACTGAAGCTTTCTTT,CASSSPGEGITEAFF
TRBJ2-1,TRBV4-3,TRBD2,many,TGCGCCAGCAGCCAAGGTTCGGGGGGGTCCTACAATGAGCAGTTCTTC,CASSQGSGGSYNEQFF
TRBJ2-3,TRBV4-1,TRBD2,.,TGCGCCAGCAGCCAGAAGGGGGGACTAGCGCCCCGCACAGATACGCAGTATTTT,CASSQKGGLAPRTDTQYF
TRBJ1-2,TRBV15,.,.,TGTGCCACCAGCAGAGACCCTGACGGGGTTGGCTACACCTTC,CATSRDPDGVGYTF
TRBJ2-3,TRBV20-1,.,few,TGCAGTGCTAGAGGGGGTGCCATTAATGCAGATACGCAGTATTTT,CSARGGAINADTQYF
TRBJ2-1,TRBV7-3,TRBD2,few,TGTGCCAGCAGCCCGCAGCTACTAGCGGGAATTGGAAATGAGCAGTTCTTC,CASSPQLLAGIGNEQFF
TRBJ1-1,TRBV7-3,TRBD1,.,TGTGCCAGCAGCCGACAGGGGGCTACAACTGAAGCTTTCTTT,CASSRQGATTEAFF
TRBJ2-5,TRBV12-3/TRBV12-4,.,.,TGTGCCAGCAGGGCGGACAGACTACAAGAGACCCAGTACTTC,CASRADRLQETQYF
TRBJ1-1,TRBV7-2,.,few,TGTGCCAGCAGCCCACGACGGGCGGGCACTGAAGCTTTCTTT,CASSPRRAGTEAFF
TRBJ2-6,TRBV20-1,.,.,TGCAGTGCTAGAAAAGGAGGGTCCACTGGGGCCAACGTCCTGACTTTC,CSARKGGSTGANVLTF
TRBJ2-7,TRBV11-2,.,.,TGTGCCAGCAGCTTAGGATCTAGCGCGAGCTCCTACAATGAGCAGTACTTC,CASSLGSSASSYNEQYF
TRBJ1-5,TRBV19,.,once,TGTGCCACCGGTACGGAGGTCAATCAGCCCCAGCATTTT,CATGTEVNQPQHF
TRBJ2-3,TRBV20-1,TRBD1,few,TGCAGTGCTAAGGGACAGGCCATATATAAGGAAAACACAGATACGCAGTATTTT,CSAKGQAIYKENTDTQYF
TRBJ1-1,TRBV7-2,TRBD1,.,TGTGCCAGCAGCTTAGGTCCTTGGGGGGACAGTGAAGCTTTCTTT,CASSLGPWGDSEAFF
TRBJ2-2,TRBV4-3,.,few,TGCGCCAGCAGCCAAAGGTGGACCGGGGAGCTGTTTTTT,CASSQRWTGELFF
TRBJ2-3,TRBV19,.,.,TGTGCCAGTAGTTCCCGGACTCTCACAGATACGCAGTATTTT,CASSSRTLTDTQYF
TRBJ1-2,TRBV11-2,.,.,TGTGCCAGCAGCTTAGGGTCAGGGGTTAGGGGCTACACCTTC,CASSLGSGVRGYTF
TRBJ1-5,TRBV20-1,.,.,TGCAGTGCTAGAGATGGGGGGGGGCGCAGGTATAATCAGCCCCAGCATTTT,CSARDGGGRRYNQPQHF
TRBJ1-5,TRBV19,.,.,TGTGCCAGTAGTGTCAACGGGGATTGGGGAGATCAGCCCCAGCATTTT,CASSVNGDWGDQPQHF
TRBJ1-1,TRBV29-1,.,.,TGCAGCGGTGGGACTCACACTGAAGCTTTCTTT,CSGGTHTEAFF
TRBJ1-4,TRBV9,TRBD1,once,TGTGCCAGCAGCGGAGTCGGGCAGGGGGCTTATGAAAAACTGTTTTTT,CASSGVGQGAYEKLFF
TRBJ2-3,TRBV12-3/TRBV12-4,.,.,TGTGCCAGCAGTCGTGAGGGAGAGAGAGATACGCAGTATTTT,CASSREGERDTQYF
TRBJ1-6,TRBV6-2/TRBV6-3,TRBD1,.,TGTGCCAGCCACTGGACAGGGGAGAGTTCACCCCTCCACTTT,CASHWTGESSPLHF
TRBJ2-3,TRBV7-9,.,many,TGTGCCAGCAGCGCCCGGACAGTCTCCAGCACAGATACGCAGTATTTT,CASSARTVSSTDTQYF
TRBJ2-3,TRBV20-1,TRBD2,few,TGCAGTGCTAGGGTGGCTAGCGGGCTAGAGAAGCTGTATTTT,CSARVASGLEKLYF